This TCR beta chain originates from a study of immune characterization of retroperitoneal liposarcoma. TCRdb recomputed calls from the PCR reads with MiXCR, one row per CDR3 protein. The repertoire holds approximately 10,000 distinct CDR3 sequences, with under 35% as singletons. In this sample, this clonotype is medium-sized. Trimming removed 0 bases at V and 8 bases at J, with 14 bases between. The germline V gene has CDR1 SGHVS and CDR2 FNYEAQ. The CDR3 length is 16 residues. The source material was tumor tissue. The V call is TRBV7-6, the J call TRBJ2-6; maybe TRBD1 (5 bases). The source is a female donor with retroperitoneal liposarcoma. The CDR3 sequence: CASSLAAGQLTNVLTF. CDR3 bases: TGTGCCAGCAGCTTAGCGGCAGGGCAGTTGACCAACGTCCTGACTTTC.